Below, one T cell receptor beta chain is given with its context. The data were obtained in a study of CD8 T cells in ankylosing spondylitis. The CDR3 totals 13 residues. Trimming at V came to 10 bases and at J to 0 bases, leaving 4 bases not matched to a gene. CDR1 and CDR2 from the germline V gene are LGHDT and YNNKEL (reference sequence). Making use of molecular barcodes, quantitative 5'-RACE generated TCR beta libraries. TCRdb used MiXCR to reprocess the 5' RACE reads, holding one entry per CDR3 protein. The sample contains fewer than 180,000 distinct CDR3 sequences, around two fifths of which appear only once.

Source material: synovial fluid, either unsorted or a sorted T cell fraction (not recorded which). The source of this sequence is a male donor with ankylosing spondylitis. The rearrangement uses TRBV3-1 and TRBJ2-7, with TRBD2 matching 9 bases. As DNA, the CDR3 is TGTGCCACCCGAGCGGGGGGCTCCTACGAGCAGTACTTC. As protein: CATRAGGSYEQYF.